The clone carrying this TCR beta chain was detected many times. The record originates from a study of T-cell memory formation after mild COVID-19. For the study at large: Largely, the TCR clusters proved donor specific.

TCRdb analysed the 5' RACE reads with MiXCR anew, one entry per CDR3 protein. The sample comprises about 82,000 distinct CDR3 sequences, more than 10% of which are singletons, and roughly a quarter rests with the top ten. With V trimmed by 6 bases and J by 4 bases, 8 bases remained unmatched. The CDR3 loop spans 13 amino acids. Per germline, CDR1 SQVTM and CDR2 ANQGSEA. The chain links TRBV29-1 to TRBJ2-5; the match to TRBD2 covers 7 bases. The TCR comes from an adult woman who had mild COVID-19 (a few samples of this study predate the infection). Cell type and time point are not known. The sequencing sample was made of PBMCs or a T cell subset sorted from them (not recorded which). CDR3 amino acids: CSVIAGAAETQYF. The CDR3, as DNA: TGCAGCGTCATCGCGGGAGCTGCAGAGACCCAGTACTTC.